This is a list of T cell receptor beta chains from one sample in a study of blood T cell repertoires in COVID-19. Measured with immunoSEQ multiplex PCR; TCRdb has only the in-frame clones, and not every one. The sample consists of about 50,000 clones, 83% of them appearing once. Material for sequencing was peripheral blood. These receptors were obtained from a middle-aged man with acute or convalescent COVID-19. The CDR3 runs from the conserved cysteine through the conserved F or W. The order of the fields is V gene, J gene, D gene, clone size, CDR3 protein, CDR3 DNA. A D gene is named only where the DNA matches it firmly. The size entry is marked missing in some rows and otherwise reads once, few, many or a size class.

TRBV5-4	TRBJ2-5	NA	NA	CASSLDSQETQYF	TGTGCCAGCAGCTTGGACAGCCAAGAGACCCAGTACTTC
TRBV19	TRBJ1-1	NA	NA	CASSPGLWTEAFF	TGTGCCAGTAGTCCAGGGCTCTGGACTGAAGCTTTCTTT
TRBV28	TRBJ1-4	NA	NA	CASSLGQTLREKLFF	TGTGCCAGCAGCCTGGGACAAACTTTGAGGGAAAAACTGTTTTTT
TRBV5-8	TRBJ1-6	TRBD1	once	CASSLGQGEPIRAPLHF	TGTGCCAGCAGCCTGGGACAGGGAGAACCCATTCGGGCACCCCTCCACTTT
TRBV10-3	TRBJ2-3	NA	few	CAMGWAPDTQYF	TGTGCCATGGGTTGGGCACCAGATACGCAGTATTTT
TRBV12-3/TRBV12-4	TRBJ2-3	TRBD1	once	CASGQGDTQYF	TGTGCCAGCGGACAGGGGGATACGCAGTATTTT
TRBV9	TRBJ2-5	TRBD2	once	CASSVAASGDSPYF	TGTGCCAGCAGCGTAGCGGCTAGCGGGGACTCCCCGTACTTC
TRBV27	TRBJ1-2	TRBD1	NA	CASGTFSNRGEGYTF	TGTGCCAGCGGGACTTTTTCCAACAGGGGTGAGGGCTACACCTTC
TRBV11-2	TRBJ1-2	TRBD1	NA	CASSLRDRADYGYTF	TGTGCCAGCAGCTTAAGGGACAGGGCGGACTATGGCTACACCTTC
TRBV7-2	TRBJ2-3	TRBD2	NA	CASSFGGLAGDTQYF	TGTGCCAGCAGCTTTGGAGGACTAGCAGGAGATACGCAGTATTTT
TRBV4-1	TRBJ2-4	NA	few	CASSPWETGGVLAKNIQYF	TGCGCCAGCAGCCCCTGGGAGACAGGTGGAGTGTTAGCCAAAAACATTCAGTACTTC
TRBV2	TRBJ1-5	NA	NA	CASRGDTGKPQHF	TGTGCCAGCAGGGGAGACACAGGGAAGCCCCAGCATTTT
TRBV19	TRBJ2-6	NA	NA	CASSKRPTDDSGANVLTF	TGTGCCAGTAGTAAGCGCCCCACCGATGACTCTGGGGCCAACGTCCTGACTTTC
TRBV7-2	TRBJ1-1	TRBD1	NA	CASSSQGWDTEAFF	TGTGCCAGCAGCTCACAGGGGTGGGACACTGAAGCTTTCTTT
TRBV24-1	TRBJ2-7	NA	NA	CATSDSRGATSYEQYF	TGTGCCACCAGTGATAGCAGGGGAGCCACCTCCTACGAGCAGTACTTC
TRBV7-7	TRBJ2-3	NA	NA	CASSLGRDIRTDTQYF	TGTGCCAGCAGCTTAGGGAGGGATATCAGGACAGATACGCAGTATTTT
TRBV12-3/TRBV12-4	TRBJ2-5	TRBD2	NA	CASWTSGVVSQYF	TGTGCCAGCTGGACTAGCGGGGTTGTCTCCCAGTACTTC